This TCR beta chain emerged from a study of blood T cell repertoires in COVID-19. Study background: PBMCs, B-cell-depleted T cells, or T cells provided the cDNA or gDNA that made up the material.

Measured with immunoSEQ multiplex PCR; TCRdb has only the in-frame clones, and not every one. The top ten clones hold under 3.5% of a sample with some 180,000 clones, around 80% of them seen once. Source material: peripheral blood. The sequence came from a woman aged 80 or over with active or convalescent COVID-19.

This CDR3 is CAWSGGIEAFF. The CDR3 DNA follows: TGTGCCTGGAGTGGAGGAATTGAAGCTTTCTTT. The chain joins TRBV30 to TRBJ1-1; D gene uncertain. Germline loops: CDR1 GTSNPN, CDR2 SVGIG (reference sequence). The CDR3 totals 11 residues. V was clipped by 1 base and J by 7 bases, with 7 bases between them. The complete variable domain, with remaining parts taken from reference TRBV30 and TRBJ1-1, reads SQTIHQWPATLVQPVGSPLSLECTVEGTSNPNLYWYRQAAGRGLQLLFYSVGIGQISSEVPQNLSASRPQDRQFILSSKKLLLSDSGFYLCAWSGGIEAFFGQGTRLTVV.